These T cell receptor beta chains were read from a single sample in a study of blood T cell repertoires in COVID-19. The table came from immunoSEQ multiplex PCR; TCRdb's copy has only in-frame clones and leaves some out. This table has some 340,000 clones, 90% appearing once. Sequenced input: PBMCs or T cells enriched from blood (not recorded which). The source of these receptors is a woman aged 25 to 45 who had been exposed to COVID-19. CDR3s include the opening cysteine and the closing phenylalanine or tryptophan. The D gene is left open where the match is weak. Only some rows state a clone size, as once, few, many or a class for expanded clones.

clone_size j_call d_call v_call cdr3_nt cdr3_aa
NA TRBJ2-5 TRBD1 TRBV25-1 TGTGCCAGCAGTAGGGACAGGGGCGAGACCCAGTACTTC CASSRDRGETQYF
NA TRBJ2-7 NA TRBV2 TGTGCCAGCAGCGATTCCGGGACTTCCTACGAGCAGTACTTC CASSDSGTSYEQYF
NA TRBJ1-2 NA TRBV18 TGTGCCAGCTCACCAACGACAGCTTCCTATGGCTACACCTTC CASSPTTASYGYTF
NA TRBJ1-2 TRBD1 TRBV2 TGTGCCAGCAGCGCAATCAGGGGGGAGTATGGCTACACCTTC CASSAIRGEYGYTF
NA TRBJ2-3 NA TRBV18 TGTGCCAGCTCACCAGCAGGGGTGGTTGGCACAGATACGCAGTATTTT CASSPAGVVGTDTQYF
once TRBJ1-1 TRBD1 TRBV18 TGTGCCAGCTCACCACTCGGACAGGGGGCGCCGGGCACTGAAGCTTTCTTT CASSPLGQGAPGTEAFF
NA TRBJ2-2 TRBD1 TRBV7-2 TGTGCCAGCAGCGCCCAGGGGGCGTCGAACACCGGGGAGCTGTTTTTT CASSAQGASNTGELFF
NA TRBJ1-6 TRBD1 TRBV18 TGTGCCAGTAGACAGGGGGATGGGTCACCCCTCCACTTT CASRQGDGSPLHF
once TRBJ1-2 TRBD1 TRBV7-9 TGTGCCAGCAGCAAGGACAGGGCCTATGACTATGGCTACACCTTC CASSKDRAYDYGYTF
NA TRBJ1-1 TRBD1 TRBV6-5 TGTGCCAGCATCTACCCAGGGGGCACTGAAGCTTTCTTT CASIYPGGTEAFF
NA TRBJ1-5 NA TRBV21-1 TGTGCCAGCAGCAGCGAGGGGGGGCGCGGACAGCCCCAGCATTTT CASSSEGGRGQPQHF
once TRBJ1-3 NA TRBV9 TGTGCCAGCAGCCCAAGGGGCCTTAACTCTGGAAACACCATATATTTT CASSPRGLNSGNTIYF
NA TRBJ2-1 NA TRBV5-1 TGCGCCAGCAGCTTGGGGGGGCTAGACAATGAGCAGTTCTTC CASSLGGLDNEQFF
NA TRBJ2-5 NA TRBV4-3 TGCGCCAGCAAACAGGGCGAAGAGACCCAGTACTTC CASKQGEETQYF
NA TRBJ2-3 NA TRBV5-1 TGCGCCAGCAGCTTCCCCCGTGGAGGGGAGGTCACAGATACGCAGTATTTT CASSFPRGGEVTDTQYF
NA TRBJ2-5 NA TRBV5-1 TGCGCCAGCAGCTTAACTAGCGGCAGGGGGGAGACCCAGTACTTC CASSLTSGRGETQYF
once TRBJ2-7 TRBD1 TRBV5-4 TGTGCCAGCAGCGCAGGGGGCCGAAACTACGAGCAGTACTTC CASSAGGRNYEQYF
NA TRBJ2-7 NA TRBV6-6 TGTGCCAGCAGTTACATGGGCCAAGCAGTCTACGAGCAGTACTTC CASSYMGQAVYEQYF
NA TRBJ1-2 TRBD1 TRBV4-1 TGCGCCAGCAGCCAAGATCGGGACAGGGGATGGGGCTTTATCGGCTACACCTTC CASSQDRDRGWGFIGYTF
NA TRBJ1-2 NA TRBV15 TGTGCCACCAGCAGAAATGACGGGAACTATGGCTACACCTTC CATSRNDGNYGYTF
NA TRBJ1-4 TRBD1 TRBV4-2 TGTGCCAGCAGCCGGAGTTTCGGGACAGTAAATGAAAAACTGTTTTTT CASSRSFGTVNEKLFF
NA TRBJ2-7 NA TRBV16 TGTGCCAGCAGCCTCTCCGGACAGAAGACCTACGAGCAGTACTTC CASSLSGQKTYEQYF
NA TRBJ1-1 NA TRBV18 TGTGCCAGCTCACCACCGGTTGGGGGCAGGACTGAAGCTTTCTTT CASSPPVGGRTEAFF
NA TRBJ1-1 TRBD1 TRBV9 TGTGCCAGCAGCGCCCATAGGACAGGGGTAAACACTGAAGCTTTCTTT CASSAHRTGVNTEAFF
NA TRBJ1-5 TRBD1 TRBV9 TGTGCCAGCAGCTCGGGACAGGGGGGAGTTCAGCCCCAGCATTTT CASSSGQGGVQPQHF
NA TRBJ1-5 NA TRBV7-2 TGTGCCAGCAGCTTGTTTGGCAGGGGTAATCAGCCCCAGCATTTT CASSLFGRGNQPQHF
NA TRBJ2-5 NA TRBV11-3 TGTGCCAGCAGCCAAAGGGCCGGCGGGCGCGCTATCGAAGAGACCCAGTACTTC CASSQRAGGRAIEETQYF
NA TRBJ1-1 TRBD1 TRBV7-2 TGTGCCAGCAGCTTCGACAGGGGTAACACTGAAGCTTTCTTT CASSFDRGNTEAFF
NA TRBJ2-2 NA TRBV3-1/TRBV3-2 TGTGCCAGCAGCCCCAGGTTCACCGGGGAGCTGTTTTTT CASSPRFTGELFF
NA TRBJ2-7 NA TRBV4-3 TGCGCCAGCAGCCAACTCAGGGAAGACGAGCAGTACTTC CASSQLREDEQYF
NA TRBJ2-1 TRBD1 TRBV6-1 TGTGCCAGCAGTGACGGACAGGGCTACAATGAGCAGTTCTTC CASSDGQGYNEQFF
NA TRBJ2-7 TRBD1 TRBV7-2 TGTGCCAGCAGCTTAGTATGGGACAGCTCCTACGAGCAGTACTTC CASSLVWDSSYEQYF
few TRBJ1-5 NA TRBV7-9 TGTGCCAGCAGCTTTGCAGGGGTCAATCAGCCCCAGCATTTT CASSFAGVNQPQHF
NA TRBJ1-5 TRBD1 TRBV29-1 TGCAGCGTTGAAACCGGGACAGGAACTCTCCAGCATTTT CSVETGTGTLQHF
NA TRBJ2-7 TRBD2 TRBV19 TGTGCCAGTAGTATATCTAGCGGGGGGATGAACGAGCAGTACTTC CASSISSGGMNEQYF
many TRBJ2-7 TRBD1 TRBV7-2 TGTGCCAGCAGGTACCGGGACAGGAGCTCCTACGAGCAGTACTTC CASRYRDRSSYEQYF
NA TRBJ2-2 NA TRBV11-3 TGTGCCAGCAGCTCACCGACAGGATTGAACACCGGGGAGCTGTTTTTT CASSSPTGLNTGELFF
NA TRBJ2-5 NA TRBV29-1 TGCAGCGCCGAGGTGGCAGGGGAATCGGAGACCCAGTACTTC CSAEVAGESETQYF
NA TRBJ1-2 NA TRBV3-1/TRBV3-2 TGTGCCAGCAGCCAAGATCTGAGGGCGTCGCTCTATGGCTACACCTTC CASSQDLRASLYGYTF
NA TRBJ2-7 NA TRBV19 TGTGCCAGTAGTCCCCCGGTCCGGGGTCACGAGCAGTACTTC CASSPPVRGHEQYF
NA TRBJ2-2 TRBD1 TRBV13 TGTGCCAGCAGCTTACAGGGACAGGGGGGAACCGGGGAGCTGTTTTTT CASSLQGQGGTGELFF
NA TRBJ2-1 NA TRBV14 TGTGCCAGCAGCCGCCTAGGAAAAAGCCACAATGAGCAGTTCTTC CASSRLGKSHNEQFF
NA TRBJ2-1 NA TRBV5-4 TGTGCCAGCAGCTTGGGTCTTCGTAGCTCCTACAATGAGCAGTTCTTC CASSLGLRSSYNEQFF
NA TRBJ2-3 NA TRBV12-1 TGTGCCAGCAGCGCTGGACTAGCGGGGGGGCCTCGCACAGATACGCAGTATTTT CASSAGLAGGPRTDTQYF
NA TRBJ1-5 NA TRBV30 TGTGCCTGGACCCCGGGGTACCGGCAGCCCCAGCATTTT CAWTPGYRQPQHF
NA TRBJ1-4 NA TRBV4-1 TGCGCCAGCAGCCAGCCGGACAGATCGGTTCGAGAAAAACTGTTTTTT CASSQPDRSVREKLFF
few TRBJ1-2 NA TRBV7-9 TGTGCCAGCAGCCTCGGTGGCTACACCTTC CASSLGGYTF
NA TRBJ2-2 NA TRBV9 TGTGCCAGCAGCGTAGGTGGGTGGGGCCGGACCGGGGAGCTGTTTTTT CASSVGGWGRTGELFF
NA TRBJ1-2 TRBD1 TRBV29-1 TGCAGCGTTGAAGGGGACAGGGGATATGGCTACACCTTC CSVEGDRGYGYTF
NA TRBJ1-1 TRBD1 TRBV18 TGTGCCAGCGGCGGGACAGGGGGGCTGAACACTGAAGCTTTCTTT CASGGTGGLNTEAFF